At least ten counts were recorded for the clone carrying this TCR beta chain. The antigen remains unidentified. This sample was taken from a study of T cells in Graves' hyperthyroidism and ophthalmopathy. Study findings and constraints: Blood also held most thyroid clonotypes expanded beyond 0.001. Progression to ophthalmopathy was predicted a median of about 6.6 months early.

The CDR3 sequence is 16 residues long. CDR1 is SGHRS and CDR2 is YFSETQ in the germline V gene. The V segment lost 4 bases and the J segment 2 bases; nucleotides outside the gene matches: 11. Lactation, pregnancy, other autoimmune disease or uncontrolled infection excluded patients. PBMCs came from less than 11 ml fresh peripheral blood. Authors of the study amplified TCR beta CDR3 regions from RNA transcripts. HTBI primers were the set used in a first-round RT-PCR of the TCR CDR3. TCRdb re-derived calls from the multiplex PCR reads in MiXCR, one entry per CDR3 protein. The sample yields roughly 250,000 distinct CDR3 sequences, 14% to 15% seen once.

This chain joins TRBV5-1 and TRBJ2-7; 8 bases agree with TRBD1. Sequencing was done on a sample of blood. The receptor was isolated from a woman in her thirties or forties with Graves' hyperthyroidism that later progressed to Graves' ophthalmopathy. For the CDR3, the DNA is TGCGCCAGCAGCGTCGGACAGGGCGGGCTGGCCTACGAGCAGTACTTC. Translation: CASSVGQGGLAYEQYF.